Each of the 16 T cell receptor beta chains below was sequenced from the same sample in a study of regulatory T cells in long-lasting Graves disease. CDR3-region Arm-PCR and iRepertoire HTBI primers produced the TCR beta libraries. TCRdb independently ran MiXCR on the multiplex PCR reads; one entry per CDR3 protein. This table holds 680,000 or so distinct CDR3 sequences, roughly 15% found once. This sample's time point: newly diagnosed GD, antithyroid drugs for less than 3 months. Generation of the TCR library employed RNA extracted from PBMCs. These data were also reused for a study on T cells in Graves' hyperthyroidism and ophthalmopathy.

Sequencing used peripheral blood mononuclear cells (PBMCs), obtained at new diagnosis, from a patient treated with antithyroid drugs. These receptors were taken from a woman aged 30 to 39 with Graves disease.

The count of this clonotype is one. This chain uses TRBV18 with TRBJ2-1; weak D call: TRBD2 (6 bases). V lost 4 bases and J 7 bases, leaving 17 bases between the germline ends. Germline V gene data show CDR1 as KGHSH and CDR2 as LQKENI. The CDR3 is 15 amino acids. The CDR3 reads CASSQLGLTGNEQFF. The CDR3 DNA follows: TGTGCCAGCTCACAACTGGGACTCACGGGGAATGAGCAGTTCTTC. The full variable domain, rest sourced from reference TRBV18 and TRBJ2-1, is NAGVMQNPRHLVRRRGQEARLRCSPMKGHSHVYWYRQLPEEGLKFMVYLQKENIIDESGMPKERFSAEFPKEGPSILRIQQVVRGDSAAYFCASSQLGLTGNEQFFGPGTRLTVL.

This clonotype was recorded at least ten times. The chain carries TRBV6-1 and TRBJ1-6; D is undetermined. The CDR3 contains 13 residues. From germline, CDR1 is MNHNS and CDR2 SASEGT. With 3 bases removed from V and 8 bases from J, the gap between germline ends came to 8 bases. CDR3 protein: CASSDRRDSPLHF. The CDR3 DNA is TGTGCCAGCAGTGACAGGAGGGATTCACCCCTCCACTTT.

This clonotype was recorded many times. This chain joins TRBV2 and TRBJ2-4, with D perhaps given as TRBD1 or TRBD2 (5 bases each). Germline loops: CDR1 SNHLY, CDR2 FYNNEI. V gave up 6 bases and J gave up 6 bases, with 15 bases separating them. The CDR3 consists of 14 residues. The CDR3 loop is CASSKPGAGNIQYF. Written as DNA, the CDR3 is TGTGCCAGCAGCAAGCCCGGGGCGGGAAACATTCAGTACTTC.

There are a few counts of this clonotype. V gene TRBV6-5 combines with J gene TRBJ1-2; D remains unclear. This CDR3 has 16 amino acids. Germline-derived CDR1 and CDR2 are MNHEY and SVGAGI. Trimming pared 0 bases from V and 2 bases from J, leaving 13 bases between. The CDR3 spells CASSYSNGPANYGYTF. CDR3 coding DNA: TGTGCCAGCAGTTACTCTAACGGGCCGGCAAACTATGGCTACACCTTC.

The gene calls are TRBV18 and TRBJ1-1; no reliable D call. V lost 0 bases and J lost 0, with 8 bases in between. The CDR3 loop spans 15 amino acids. CDR1 is KGHSH, CDR2 LQKENI, per germline. DNA for the CDR3: TGTGCCAGCTCACCACCGGAACGGATGAACACTGAAGCTTTCTTT. This gives the protein CASSPPERMNTEAFF.

This clonotype was recorded many times. The V gene is TRBV12-3 or TRBV12-4, the J gene TRBJ2-7, with D tentatively TRBD1 or TRBD2 (5 bases each). V lost 8 bases, J lost 9 bases, and 20 bases lay in between. The CDR3 is 13 residues long. CDR3 nucleotide sequence: TGTGCCAGCCGACCCGGGGCCAACCGACCGCAGTACTTC. It encodes CASRPGANRPQYF.

This clonotype has just a few counts. A junction end diverges from the germline sequence, so it may reflect a read error. The DNA of the CDR3 is TGTGCCAGCAGTGACTCGAGTAAAACTAATAAGCAGTTCTTC. This encodes CASSDSSKTNKQFF. The rearrangement joins TRBV6-2 or TRBV6-3 to TRBJ2-1; D ambiguous. CDR1 and CDR2 from the germline V gene are MNHEY and SVGEGT. The CDR3 has 14 residues.

Only a few counts were recorded for this clonotype. One junction end does not reproduce the germline sequence, and a read error may be involved. This chain joins TRBV20-1 and TRBJ1-6; D is perhaps TRBD1 (5 bases). Germline V gene sequence: CDR1 DFQATT, CDR2 SNEGSKA (reference sequence). The CDR3 totals 16 residues. CDR3 in amino acids: CSARTFTGLPPTTLAF. CDR3 DNA sequence: TGCAGTGCTAGAACCTTTACGGGACTCCCACCGACGACGTTGGCCTTT.

This clonotype was observed a few times. This sequence may be a read error, since a much larger clone differs from it by one base. This chain uses TRBV28 with TRBJ1-2; no clear D. The CDR3 has 13 amino acids. V lost 3 bases and J 8 bases, leaving 13 bases between the germline ends. The germline CDR1 and CDR2 sequences are MDHEN and SYDVKM. The CDR3 coding sequence is TGTGCCAGCAGTTTGGATCGGGCACGCGGCTACACCTTC. Protein product: CASSLDRARGYTF.

V and J are TRBV28 and TRBJ1-1, with 7 bases aligning to TRBD1. In germline, CDR1 is MDHEN, CDR2 SYDVKM. The CDR3 extends over 12 amino acids. V was pared by 5 bases and J by 7 bases, with 4 bases of the junction left unmatched. The CDR3 region has the DNA TGTGCCAGCAGTGGGGACAGCCTTGAAGCTTTCTTT. It codes for CASSGDSLEAFF.

Regarding this clonotype: A much larger clone sits a single nucleotide away, making a read error possible. This chain links TRBV10-3 with TRBJ2-7, with D possibly being TRBD1 or TRBD2 (5 bases each). The CDR3 is 15 amino acids. Germline V gene sequence: CDR1 ENHRY, CDR2 SYGVKD. CDR3 loop: CASSDPGLNSYEQYF. CDR3 DNA sequence: TGTGCCAGCAGTGACCCGGGGCTTAACTCCTACGAGCAGTACTTC.

As concerns this clonotype: The CDR3 does not end in the conserved phenylalanine or tryptophan, so this is likely a read error. The chain is built from TRBV11-2 and TRBJ2-7; D gene uncertain. Germline V CDR1 and CDR2: SGHAT, FQNNGV. Trimming cost V 4 bases and J 4 bases, with 8 bases left between them. This CDR3 contains 12 residues. The CDR3 loop is CASSYGSYEQYS. The CDR3 DNA reads as TGTGCCAGCAGCTACGGATCTTACGAGCAGTACTCC.

The chain has TRBV18 and TRBJ2-5, with D perhaps TRBD1 or TRBD2 (5 bases each). The CDR3 loop spans 16 amino acids. Trimming left V 4 bases short and J 2 bases short, with 17 bases between. CDR1 is KGHSH and CDR2 is LQKENI in the germline V gene. This CDR3 is CASSQGRANQQETQYF. The CDR3 coding sequence is TGTGCCAGCTCACAGGGGAGAGCTAACCAGCAAGAGACCCAGTACTTC.

This clonotype was seen at least ten times. V usage is TRBV28 and J usage is TRBJ2-1, with D perhaps matching TRBD1 or TRBD2 (5 bases each). The germline V gene encodes CDR1 MDHEN and CDR2 SYDVKM. V was cut by 4 bases and J by 1 base, with 17 bases left in between. The CDR3 consists of 17 residues. The CDR3, as DNA: TGTGCCAGCAGTTGGCCCCCCGGGACCGGGTCCTACAATGAGCAGTTCTTC. Protein product: CASSWPPGTGSYNEQFF.

This clonotype came up a few times. The CDR3 region is CASSEEGGGNTIYF. DNA of the CDR3: TGTGCCAGCAGTGAGGAGGGAGGTGGAAACACCATATATTTT. The chain joins TRBV2 to TRBJ1-3, with unresolved D. Per the germline V gene, CDR1 is SNHLY and CDR2 is FYNNEI. The V end lost 3 bases, the J end lost 3 bases, and 9 bases lay between the germline ends. The CDR3 is 14 residues long.

This clonotype was observed at least ten times. The CDR3 here is CASSSGTSARFQETQYF. The CDR3 nucleotides are TGTGCCAGCAGTTCCGGGACTAGCGCCAGGTTCCAAGAGACCCAGTACTTC. J is TRBJ2-5 and V is TRBV12-3 or TRBV12-4; 10 bases line up with TRBD2. The CDR3 spans 17 residues. Losses at the gene ends were 4 bases for V and 1 base for J; bases not matched to a gene: 9.